This T cell receptor beta chain was profiled in a study of blood T cells in healthy people across ages. It was with a sample-barcoded 5' primer and a J-beta primer mix that a second PCR of roughly 7 to 12 cycles was run. Researchers report that a template-switch adaptor with 12 random nucleotides tagged each cDNA molecule. TCRdb fed the 5' RACE reads into MiXCR, producing one record per CDR3 protein. The data show about a million distinct CDR3 sequences, roughly two fifths seen once. This clonotype was detected many times. Mismatch with germline at one junction end may stem from a read error. Germline assignment: CDR1 SGHRS and CDR2 YFSETQ. The CDR3 is 12 amino acids. Each individual donor underwent a draw of approximately 9.6 milliliters of peripheral blood. Isolated per sample were at least 7 million PBMCs. Each sample yielded at least 5.5 micrograms of PBMC total RNA.

This TCR was sampled from a man aged 18 to 29 in good health. The sequenced material came from blood. V and J are TRBV5-1 and TRBJ2-2; no clear D gene. This chain's CDR3 is CASSPNTGELFF. The CDR3 nucleotides read TGTGCCAGCAGCCCGAACACCGGGGAGCTGTTTTTT. Filled out from reference TRBV5-1 and TRBJ2-2, the complete variable domain reads KAGVTQTPRYLIKTRGQQVTLSCSPISGHRSVSWYQQTPGQGLQFLFEYFSETQRNKGNFPGRFSGRQFSNSRSEMNVSTLELGDSALYLCASSPNTGELFFGEGSRLTVL.